This TCR beta chain was sequenced for a study of blood T cell repertoires in COVID-19. Per the study methods: Reference gene primer amplification yielded estimated nucleated cell counts. The protocol was immunoSEQ multiplex PCR, while the TCRdb copy is restricted to in-frame clones and leaves out a portion. The D gene and trimming were derived from the DNA, and the V and J assignments and clone size from that table. The data contain around 120,000 clones, around 80% of them singletons. Germline V gives CDR1 MGHRA, CDR2 YSYEKL. The CDR3 runs to 17 residues. Trimming stripped 4 bases from V and 0 bases from J, with 15 bases between.

The V call is TRBV4-1, the J call TRBJ1-4; D is unresolved. What was sequenced was peripheral blood. The receptor was isolated from a man in his sixties or seventies with acute or convalescent COVID-19. CDR3 residues: CASSLKGSGSTNEKLFF. DNA of the CDR3: TGCGCCAGCAGCCTTAAGGGATCGGGGTCAACTAATGAAAAACTGTTTTTT.